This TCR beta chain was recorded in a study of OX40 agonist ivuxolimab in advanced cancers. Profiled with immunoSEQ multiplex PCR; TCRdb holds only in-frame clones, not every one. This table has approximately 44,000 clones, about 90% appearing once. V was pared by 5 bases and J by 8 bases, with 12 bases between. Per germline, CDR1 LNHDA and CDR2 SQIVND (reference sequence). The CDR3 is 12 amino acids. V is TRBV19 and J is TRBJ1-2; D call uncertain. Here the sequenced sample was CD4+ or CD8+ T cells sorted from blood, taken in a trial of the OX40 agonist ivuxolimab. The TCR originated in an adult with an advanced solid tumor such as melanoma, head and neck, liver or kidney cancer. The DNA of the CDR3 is TGTGCCAGTAGTGTGAGTCTTCGAGGCTACACCTTC. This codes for CASSVSLRGYTF. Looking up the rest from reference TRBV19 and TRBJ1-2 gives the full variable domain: DGGITQSPKYLFRKEGQNVTLSCEQNLNHDAMYWYRQDPGQGLRLIYYSQIVNDFQKGDIAEGYSVSREKKESFPLTVTSAQKNPTAFYLCASSVSLRGYTFGSGTRLTVV.